This TCR beta chain was recorded in a study of regulatory T cells in long-lasting Graves disease. This clonotype was seen repeatedly, ten times or more. This CDR3 is 16 amino acids long. V lost 6 bases and J 5 bases, leaving 20 bases between the germline ends. Specified time point: persistent/refractory GD, antithyroid drugs over 5 years with positive TRAb. Extracted PBMC RNA gave rise to the TCR library. Sequencing libraries for TCR beta were prepared with iRepertoire HTBI primers and Arm-PCR of CDR3 regions. TCRdb independently ran MiXCR on the multiplex PCR reads; one entry per CDR3 protein. Altogether 450,000 or so distinct CDR3 sequences are present, about 20% being singletons, with the ten largest covering around 12%.

This chain joins TRBV12-3 or TRBV12-4 and TRBJ1-5, with a possible D match to TRBD1 (6 bases). Sequencing used peripheral blood mononuclear cells (PBMCs), obtained when the disease was refractory, from a patient treated with antithyroid drugs. The origin of this receptor is a female donor with Graves disease. The CDR3 bases are TGTGCCAGCAGCCCTCCCGGGACACATCCCCATCAGCCCCAGCATTTT. It codes for CASSPPGTHPHQPQHF.